The entry below gives a single T cell receptor beta chain sequence along with its context. The junction and the germline gene differ at one end; a read error may be behind it. Co-extraction of both nucleic acids (RNA and DNA) used 20-30 mg of unsorted bulk tissue. This entry is derived from a study of tumor-infiltrating lymphocytes in primary liver carcinoma. Study information: Both sexes were represented among patients, who were 30 to 69 years old.

The CDR3 contains 12 residues. Germline CDR1 reads WNHNN; CDR2 reads SYGVQD (reference sequence). Priming with a constant-region primer yielded TCR beta cDNA from 400 to 550 ng total RNA. Modified slightly, ARM-PCR produced TCR beta libraries over three nested multiplex PCR rounds. A C-beta reverse primer and TRBV1-TRBV30 forward primers served in each of the first two PCR rounds, at 10 cycles apiece. In TCRdb, the multiplex PCR reads were re-called with MiXCR into one record per CDR3 protein. The sample has over 40,000 distinct CDR3 sequences; around 77% are singletons. The chain links TRBV10-1 to TRBJ2-1; the D is unclear. What was sequenced was liver tumor tissue from sampling region 5. The sample's subset: tumor region T5, tumor centre. This sequence was found in a man in his forties with primary liver carcinoma and hepatitis B virus infection. The CDR3 region has the DNA TGCGCCAGCAGTGATCGATTGCGTGAGCGGTTCTTC. This codes for CASSDRLRERFF.